What follows are 15 T cell receptor beta chains derived from one specimen sequenced in a study of identical twins. TCRdb re-called the 5' RACE reads with MiXCR, one entry per CDR3 protein. The sample holds 250,000 to 350,000 distinct CDR3 sequences; just under 9.5% are singletons and the top ten take about 7.1%. These same data were also listed under a study on yellow fever vaccine responses in identical twins.

Source material: CD8+ T cells sorted from blood. The receptors come from a young woman in good health.

This clonotype has more than one count but fewer than ten. J is TRBJ2-6 and V is TRBV27, with D uncertain. Trimming left V 7 bases short and J 1 base short, with 14 bases between. The CDR3 length is 16 residues. Per germline, CDR1 MNHEY and CDR2 SMNVEV (reference sequence). Written as DNA, the CDR3 is TGTGCCAGCACCTCCCCACGGGCTTCTGGGGCCAACGTCCTGACTTTC. Residues: CASTSPRASGANVLTF.

This clonotype was recorded many times. The V gene is TRBV29-1, the J gene TRBJ2-7; D remains ambiguous. Germline CDR1 is SQVTM and CDR2 is ANQGSEA. V lost 5 bases and J 4 bases, leaving 6 bases between the germline ends. The CDR3 has 10 residues. CDR3 residues: CSVFEYEQYF. The CDR3 nucleotides read TGCAGCGTTTTTGAGTACGAGCAGTACTTC.

This clonotype showed up just once. The chain links TRBV28 to TRBJ2-1; 7 bases are shared with TRBD2. The V gene's germline CDR1 is MDHEN and CDR2 SYDVKM. V was clipped by 7 bases and J by 6 bases; unmatched bases: 12. The CDR3 covers 15 residues. The CDR3 loop reads CASNFGGGPANEQFF. CDR3 bases: TGTGCCAGCAATTTCGGGGGAGGGCCCGCCAATGAGCAGTTCTTC.

Many counts were recorded for this clonotype. V gene TRBV3-1 combines with J gene TRBJ2-1; 11 positions match TRBD1. The CDR3 contains 15 residues. Trimming took 4 bases from V and 7 from J; bases not matched to a gene: 6. Germline V gives CDR1 LGHDT, CDR2 YNNKEL (reference sequence). The CDR3 coding sequence is TGTGCCAGCAGCCCCTTGGACAGGGGGCTGAATGAGCAGTTCTTC. This encodes CASSPLDRGLNEQFF.

The chain joins TRBV3-1 to TRBJ2-5, with D hard to call. CDR3 length: 13 residues. V lost 0 bases and J lost 6, with 8 bases in between. Per the germline V gene, CDR1 is LGHDT and CDR2 is YNNKEL (reference sequence). For the CDR3, the DNA is TGTGCCAGCAGCCAAGATTCTGGGAAGACCCAGTACTTC. Its translation: CASSQDSGKTQYF.

This clonotype came up many times. The gene calls are TRBV29-1 and TRBJ2-1; D gene ambiguous. The CDR3 is 16 residues long. CDR1 and CDR2 from the germline V gene are SQVTM and ANQGSEA. With 4 bases removed from V and 4 bases from J, the gap between germline ends came to 20 bases. CDR3 in amino acids: CSVGPGPPLRYNEQFF. CDR3 nucleotide sequence: TGCAGCGTTGGCCCCGGTCCCCCCCTACGATACAATGAGCAGTTCTTC.

This clonotype was detected many times. The chain is built from TRBV6-5 and TRBJ2-3; 7 nucleotides agree with TRBD2. The CDR3 is 17 residues long. Germline assignment: CDR1 MNHEY and CDR2 SVGAGI. V lost 4 bases, J lost 3 bases, and 13 bases stayed unmatched. The CDR3 sequence: CASSLIGWGGRTDTQYF. CDR3 nucleotide sequence: TGTGCCAGCAGTTTAATAGGGTGGGGGGGTCGGACAGATACGCAGTATTTT.

This clonotype was recorded at least ten times. The chain is built from TRBV11-2 and TRBJ1-2; possible D gene TRBD1, 5 bases. The V gene's germline CDR1 is SGHAT and CDR2 FQNNGV. Deletions cut 5 bases from V and 8 bases from J, with 12 bases between. The CDR3 is 12 residues long. In DNA, the CDR3 is TGTGCCAGCAGCGCCCTAGGGGAAGGCTACACCTTC. Protein product: CASSALGEGYTF.

This clonotype showed up just a few times. The J gene is TRBJ2-7, the V gene TRBV5-1, with 7 bases aligning to TRBD1. This CDR3 is 15 amino acids long. Germline CDR1 and CDR2: SGHRS and YFSETQ. V shed 4 bases and J 5 bases; nucleotides not matched to a gene: 12. CDR3 sequence: CASSAGDREIDEQYF. In DNA form, the CDR3 reads TGCGCCAGCAGCGCCGGAGACAGGGAAATCGACGAGCAGTACTTC. The variable domain in full, with the rest retrieved from reference TRBV5-1 and TRBJ2-7, is KAGVTQTPRYLIKTRGQQVTLSCSPISGHRSVSWYQQTPGQGLQFLFEYFSETQRNKGNFPGRFSGRQFSNSRSEMNVSTLELGDSALYLCASSAGDREIDEQYFGPGTRLTVT.

Note on this clonotype: A much larger clone differs by one base, so this may be a read error. The chain couples TRBV5-1 to TRBJ2-1; D possibly corresponds to TRBD1 (6 bases). The CDR3 has 15 residues. From germline, CDR1 is SGHRS and CDR2 YFSETQ. The CDR3 reads CASSLSWTEYNQQFF. CDR3 in DNA: TGCGCCAGCAGCTTGAGTTGGACAGAGTACAATCAGCAGTTCTTC.

This clonotype was detected ten times or more. The CDR3 here is CASSIAWDTGYNQPQHF. CDR3 in DNA: TGTGCCAGTAGTATAGCTTGGGACACAGGTTACAATCAGCCCCAGCATTTT. This chain joins TRBV19 and TRBJ1-5; tentatively, D is TRBD1 (6 bases). In germline, CDR1 is LNHDA, CDR2 SQIVND (reference sequence). This CDR3 has 17 amino acids. The V end lost 1 base, the J end lost 3 bases, and 16 bases lay between the germline ends. Combining the CDR3 with reference TRBV19 and TRBJ1-5 gives the whole variable domain DGGITQSPKYLFRKEGQNVTLSCEQNLNHDAMYWYRQDPGQGLRLIYYSQIVNDFQKGDIAEGYSVSREKKESFPLTVTSAQKNPTAFYLCASSIAWDTGYNQPQHFGDGTRLSIL.

This clonotype was picked up a small number of times. The chain carries TRBV4-3 and TRBJ2-1; D may match TRBD1 or TRBD2 (5 bases each). Per the germline V gene, CDR1 is LGHNA and CDR2 is YSLEER. Trimming took off 1 base at V and 4 bases at J, with 20 bases between the two ends. The CDR3 has 18 amino acids. Written as DNA, the CDR3 is TGCGCCAGCAGCCAAGGAGGGTGGGGAAGGGGCCGGTACAATGAGCAGTTCTTC. It translates to CASSQGGWGRGRYNEQFF.

The CDR3: CASSLWGDSYEQYF. In DNA form, the CDR3 reads TGTGCCAGCAGCTTGTGGGGGGACTCCTACGAGCAGTACTTC. The rearrangement joins TRBV5-5 to TRBJ2-7; weak D call: TRBD2 (6 bases). Germline V gene sequence: CDR1 SGHKS, CDR2 YYEKEE (reference sequence). This CDR3 is 14 amino acids long. Trimming took 1 base from V and 0 from J, leaving 8 bases between them.

The genes are TRBV7-2 and TRBJ2-7, with D tentatively TRBD2 (5 bases). CDR1 and CDR2 from the germline V gene are SGHTA and FQGNSA. Between the trimmed V and J ends, which lost 8 bases and 5 bases, there was a span of 13 bases. The CDR3 extends over 12 amino acids. The CDR3 sequence is CASGGTVDEQYF. The CDR3 DNA sequence: TGTGCCAGCGGAGGAACCGTGGACGAGCAGTACTTC.

This clonotype was detected a few times. The rearrangement links TRBV9 to TRBJ1-1; D is perhaps TRBD1 (5 bases). V gave up 0 bases and J gave up 10 bases, with 7 bases separating them. This CDR3 is 11 amino acids long. CDR1 and CDR2 (germline): SGDLS, YYNGEE. In DNA form, the CDR3 reads TGTGCCAGCAGCGTAGGGGGGGGAGCTTTCTTT. Its protein is CASSVGGGAFF.